This T cell receptor (beta chain) was retrieved from a study of shared clonotypes between healthy human individuals. Broader study findings: The small donor group covered limited genetic and exposure diversity.

Comments on this clone: Its antigen remains unknown. Other DNA sequences in the sample encode the same CDR3.

The CDR3 runs to 13 residues. The ends lost 3 bases at V and 3 bases at J; junction bases unmatched: 1. Germline V lookup: CDR1 SGHTA, CDR2 FQGTGA. Naive CD45RA+ and memory CD45RA-negative subsets were split from CD4+ cells. This table comes from immunoSEQ multiplex PCR, and its TCRdb copy is limited to in-frame clones, with some not included. This sample yields 850,000 to 1,100,000 clones, of which approximately 80% are seen a single time; over 0.8% belongs to the top ten. This clonotype was sampled from a man aged 18 to 29 in good health. Some clones in this sample may be carry-over from other donors' samples. The rearrangement links TRBV7-3 to TRBJ2-5; 7 nucleotides match TRBD2. Source material: memory CD4+ T cells from PBMCs. Subset in this sample: CD45RA-negative fraction. The CDR3 loop reads CASSFGREETQYF. As DNA, the CDR3 is TGTGCCAGCAGCTTTGGGAGGGAAGAGACCCAGTACTTC.